Given below is one TCR beta chain in context. The antigen is unknown. This sample stems from a study of cytomegalovirus exposure and HLA in healthy donors. Turning to the study itself: As an earlier analysis found, about 200 million T cells yielded about 120 million unique TCR beta sequences. General study results and limits: As a later analysis revealed, the rate of TCR association differed by HLA locus, with DRB1 most and HLA-C fewest.

A multiplex PCR was run with 60 Vbeta primers and 13 Jbeta primers. Method: immunoSEQ multiplex PCR; TCRdb's copy keeps in-frame clones and lacks some. The repertoire consists of around 220,000 clones, with more than 65% occurring once and the leading ten covering roughly 1.9%. This clonotype was sampled from a woman in her thirties in good health and CMV-seronegative. Material for sequencing was PBMCs.

The CDR3 DNA follows: TGTGCCAGCAGCCTTCAGGGGGCCGACACTGAAGCTTTCTTT. As protein: CASSLQGADTEAFF. This chain connects TRBV6-5 to TRBJ1-1, with TRBD1 identical over 8 bases. Germline V gene data show CDR1 as MNHEY and CDR2 as SVGAGI. V shed 6 bases, J shed 3 bases, and the junction held 6 bases outside the gene matches. CDR3 length: 14 residues.